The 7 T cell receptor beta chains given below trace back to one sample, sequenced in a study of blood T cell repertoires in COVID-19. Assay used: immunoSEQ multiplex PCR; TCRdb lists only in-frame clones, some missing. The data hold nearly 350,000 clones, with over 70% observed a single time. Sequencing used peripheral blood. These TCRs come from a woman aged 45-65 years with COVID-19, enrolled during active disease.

The CDR3 is CASSPGLADSYEQYF. DNA of the CDR3: TGTGCCAGCAGCCCGGGACTAGCGGACTCCTACGAGCAGTACTTC. This chain connects TRBV11-3 to TRBJ2-7; 11 nucleotides align to TRBD2. Germline V gene sequence: CDR1 SGHNT, CDR2 YENEEA. This CDR3 has 15 residues. The V segment lost 5 bases and the J segment 0 bases; nucleotides outside the gene matches: 3. The full variable domain, in which reference TRBV11-3 and TRBJ2-7 provide the parts outside the CDR3, is EAGVVQSPRYKIIEKKQPVAFWCNPISGHNTLYWYLQNLGQGPELLIRYENEEAVDDSQLPKDRFSAERLKGVDSTLKIQPAELGDSAVYLCASSPGLADSYEQYFGPGTRLTVT.

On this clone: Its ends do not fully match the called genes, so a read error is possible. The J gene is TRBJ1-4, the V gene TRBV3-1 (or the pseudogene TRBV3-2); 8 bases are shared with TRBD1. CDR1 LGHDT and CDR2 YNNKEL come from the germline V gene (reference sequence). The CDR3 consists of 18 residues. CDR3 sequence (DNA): TGTGCCAGCACCCAAAGGGACAGGCAAACGACAACTAATGAAAAACTGTTTTTT. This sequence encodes CASTQRDRQTTTNEKLFF.

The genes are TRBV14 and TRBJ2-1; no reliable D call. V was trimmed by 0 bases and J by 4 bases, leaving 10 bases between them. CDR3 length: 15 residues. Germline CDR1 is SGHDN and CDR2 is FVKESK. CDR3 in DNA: TGTGCCAGCAGCCAAGATCTTGTAGTATACAATGAGCAGTTCTTC. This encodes CASSQDLVVYNEQFF.

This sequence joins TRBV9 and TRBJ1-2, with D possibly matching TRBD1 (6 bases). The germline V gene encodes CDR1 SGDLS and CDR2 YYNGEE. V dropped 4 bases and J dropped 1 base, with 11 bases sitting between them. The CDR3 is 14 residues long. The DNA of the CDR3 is TGTGCCAGCAGCCCCCAGGGGAGTAACTATGGCTACACCTTC. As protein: CASSPQGSNYGYTF.

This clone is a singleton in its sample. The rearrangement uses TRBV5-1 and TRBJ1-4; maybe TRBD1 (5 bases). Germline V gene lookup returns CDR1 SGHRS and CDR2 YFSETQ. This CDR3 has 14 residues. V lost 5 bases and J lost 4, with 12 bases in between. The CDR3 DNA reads TGCGCCAGCAGTCGCGGGACCTTTAATGAAAAACTGTTTTTT. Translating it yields CASSRGTFNEKLFF.

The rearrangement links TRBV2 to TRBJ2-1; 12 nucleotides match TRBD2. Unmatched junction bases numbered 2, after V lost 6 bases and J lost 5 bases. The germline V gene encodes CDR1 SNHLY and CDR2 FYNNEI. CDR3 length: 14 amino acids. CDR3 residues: CASSRTSGDNEQFF. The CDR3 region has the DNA TGTGCCAGCAGCCGGACTAGCGGGGACAATGAGCAGTTCTTC.

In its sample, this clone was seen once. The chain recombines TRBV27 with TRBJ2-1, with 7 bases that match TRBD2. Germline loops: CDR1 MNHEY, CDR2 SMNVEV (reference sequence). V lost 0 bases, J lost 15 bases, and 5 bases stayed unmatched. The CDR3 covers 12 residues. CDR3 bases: TGTGCCAGCAGTTTATCCGGGACTACTTTGTTCTTC. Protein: CASSLSGTTLFF.